The clone carrying this TCR beta chain was detected only a few times. Its antigen is not identified. An end of the junction does not agree with germline; a read error may underlie this. The data belong to a study of CD8 T cells in ankylosing spondylitis. Study-level findings and limits: CD8+ disease-linked clones were present at relatively low frequencies in blood. Made up of eight highly homologous variants, a TCR beta motif appeared characteristic of ankylosing spondylitis blood.

Molecular-barcoded quantitative 5'-RACE produced these TCR beta libraries. In TCRdb, the 5' RACE reads were re-called with MiXCR into one record per CDR3 protein. The top ten clones hold over 6.5% of a sample with about 540,000 distinct CDR3 sequences, about 12% of them seen once. The CDR3 is 14 residues long. CDR1 is KGHDR, CDR2 SFDVKD, per germline. Sequenced sample: blood, either unsorted or a sorted T cell fraction (not recorded which). The rearrangement links TRBV24-1 to TRBJ1-2; TRBD1 might be the D (5 bases). The TCR was taken from a male donor with ankylosing spondylitis. The CDR3 loop reads CPTSTTDTVYGYTF. In nucleotides, the CDR3 is TGTCCCACCAGTACGACAGACACCGTCTATGGCTACACCTTC.